The 14 T cell receptor beta chains presented below share a single source sample, sequenced in a study of T-cell memory formation after mild COVID-19. Each CDR3 protein is one row after TCRdb ran MiXCR on the 5' RACE reads. The table records a few hundred thousand distinct CDR3 sequences, about 15% of them present only once. The sequenced sample consisted of PBMCs or a T cell subset sorted from them (not recorded which). These receptors were taken from a man aged 18 to 35 who had mild COVID-19 (a few samples of this study predate the infection). Cell type and time point are not known.

This clonotype has at least ten counts. V is TRBV4-3 and J is TRBJ2-2, with 7 nucleotides matching TRBD1. Per germline, CDR1 LGHNA and CDR2 YSLEER. Trimming removed 3 bases from V and 1 base from J; junction bases left unmatched: 2. The CDR3 loop spans 15 amino acids. Written as DNA, the CDR3 is TGCGCCAGCAGCCATAGGACAGGGAACACCGGGGAGCTGTTTTTT. This codes for CASSHRTGNTGELFF.

V usage is TRBV4-1 and J usage is TRBJ1-6; 7 bases align to TRBD1. The germline CDR1 and CDR2 sequences are MGHRA and YSYEKL. After removal of 3 bases from V and 6 bases from J, the junction contained 11 bases not matched to a gene. The CDR3 covers 17 residues. As DNA, the CDR3 is TGCGCCAGCAGCCAGGAACTAGGGCAGGGGGTTAATTCACCCCTCCACTTT. As protein: CASSQELGQGVNSPLHF.

The chain has TRBV6-6 and TRBJ2-5; TRBD2 aligns across 10 bases. Germline CDR1 is MNHNY and CDR2 is SVGAGI (reference sequence). This CDR3 region has 19 residues. Trimming cost V 0 bases and J 0 bases; bases outside gene matches: 10. This CDR3 is CASSYSNLAGDTYQETQYF. The CDR3 DNA sequence: TGTGCCAGCAGTTACTCGAATCTAGCGGGGGACACGTACCAAGAGACCCAGTACTTC.

This clonotype was observed a handful of times. The chain recombines TRBV5-1 with TRBJ1-6; D is unclear. Trimming shortened V by 0 bases and J by 4 bases, and 11 bases separated the two germline ends. The CDR3 extends over 16 amino acids. The V gene's germline CDR1 is SGHRS and CDR2 YFSETQ. DNA for the CDR3: TGCGCCAGCAGCTTGGGTACGGCCGAGTATAATTCACCCCTCCACTTT. This gives the protein CASSLGTAEYNSPLHF.

There are many counts of this clonotype. The V call is TRBV20-1, the J call TRBJ1-2; D remains ambiguous. Trimming pared 0 bases from V and 5 bases from J, leaving 13 bases between. CDR3 length: 14 residues. Germline values: CDR1 DFQATT, CDR2 SNEGSKA (reference sequence). In nucleotides, the CDR3 is TGCAGTGCTAGAGACCAAGTCCGCCATTATGGCTACACCTTC. Its protein product is CSARDQVRHYGYTF.

The sample holds many counts of this clonotype. This sequence joins TRBV5-1 and TRBJ2-5; 7 nucleotides match TRBD2. Germline CDR1 SGHRS, CDR2 YFSETQ. Trimming removed 7 bases from V and 1 base from J; junction bases left unmatched: 10. This CDR3 is built from 15 residues. CDR3 protein: CASRGGNAPQETQYF. CDR3 nucleotide sequence: TGCGCCAGCCGCGGGGGAAACGCTCCCCAAGAGACCCAGTACTTC.

This rearrangement joins TRBV7-2 to TRBJ1-2, with D possibly matching TRBD1 (6 bases). The CDR3 totals 15 residues. V lost 2 bases to trimming and J lost 4 bases, with 14 bases between them. Germline loops: CDR1 SGHTA, CDR2 FQGNSA. In DNA, the CDR3 is TGTGCCAGCAGCTTACTCCCAGGGGATTTCTATGGCTACACCTTC. Its translation is CASSLLPGDFYGYTF.

This clonotype was seen at least ten times. This sequence joins TRBV15 and TRBJ2-3; D may match TRBD1 or TRBD2 (5 bases each). The CDR3 sequence is 15 residues long. Germline CDR1 and CDR2: LNHNV and YYDKDF (reference sequence). Trimming pared 1 base from V and 2 bases from J, leaving 10 bases between. CDR3 in amino acids: CATSRARGATDTQYF. CDR3 nucleotides: TGTGCCACCAGCAGAGCCCGAGGGGCCACAGATACGCAGTATTTT.

The V call is TRBV7-3, the J call TRBJ2-5; 7 bases are a match to TRBD2. Losses at the gene ends were 5 bases for V and 4 bases for J; bases not matched to a gene: 7. This CDR3 region has 14 residues. Germline V gives CDR1 SGHTA, CDR2 FQGTGA. CDR3 loop: CASSRGGGAETQYF. The CDR3 region has the DNA TGTGCCAGCAGCCGTGGCGGGGGTGCAGAGACCCAGTACTTC.

A few counts support this clonotype. The chain couples TRBV7-2 to TRBJ1-2, with D hard to call. This CDR3 comprises 16 residues. Germline V gene lookup returns CDR1 SGHTA and CDR2 FQGNSA. Trimming removed 4 bases at V and 5 bases at J, with 20 bases between. CDR3 nucleotide sequence: TGTGCCAGCAGCTCCTCGGTGGGCATCAGCCATTATGGCTACACCTTC. Translation gives CASSSSVGISHYGYTF.

V usage is TRBV2 and J usage is TRBJ2-3; D tentatively reads TRBD1 or TRBD2 (5 bases each). The CDR3 runs 14 residues. CDR1 and CDR2 from the germline V gene are SNHLY and FYNNEI. With 6 bases removed from V and 2 bases from J, the gap between germline ends came to 12 bases. CDR3 nucleotides: TGTGCCAGCAGGGCCGAGGGGCACACAGATACGCAGTATTTT. Translation gives CASRAEGHTDTQYF.

This chain uses TRBV5-5 with TRBJ2-1; 8 bases fit TRBD2. The germline gives CDR1 SGHKS, CDR2 YYEKEE (reference sequence). The CDR3 consists of 16 residues. With V trimmed by 1 base and J by 1 base, 4 bases remained unmatched. The CDR3 protein is CASSLSGGGSYNEQFF. The CDR3 DNA is TGTGCCAGCAGCTTGTCAGGCGGGGGGTCCTACAATGAGCAGTTCTTC.

The chain joins TRBV6-2 or TRBV6-3 to TRBJ1-2; the match to TRBD1 covers 8 bases. The J segment lost 7 bases and the V segment lost 6 bases, leaving 10 bases of the junction unmatched. The CDR3 extends over 14 amino acids. Germline assignment: CDR1 MNHEY and CDR2 SVGEGT. CDR3 nucleotides: TGTGCCAGCAGAACGGCGGGGACAGGAGCTGGCTACACCTTC. Translation: CASRTAGTGAGYTF.

This chain uses TRBV7-9 with TRBJ1-6, with D hard to call. The CDR3 consists of 15 residues. Trimming removed 2 bases from V and 5 bases from J, with 10 bases in between. From germline, CDR1 is SEHNR and CDR2 FQNEAQ (reference sequence). CDR3 loop: CASSLRGVNNSPLHF. As DNA, the CDR3 is TGTGCCAGCAGCTTACGCGGGGTGAATAATTCACCCCTCCACTTT.